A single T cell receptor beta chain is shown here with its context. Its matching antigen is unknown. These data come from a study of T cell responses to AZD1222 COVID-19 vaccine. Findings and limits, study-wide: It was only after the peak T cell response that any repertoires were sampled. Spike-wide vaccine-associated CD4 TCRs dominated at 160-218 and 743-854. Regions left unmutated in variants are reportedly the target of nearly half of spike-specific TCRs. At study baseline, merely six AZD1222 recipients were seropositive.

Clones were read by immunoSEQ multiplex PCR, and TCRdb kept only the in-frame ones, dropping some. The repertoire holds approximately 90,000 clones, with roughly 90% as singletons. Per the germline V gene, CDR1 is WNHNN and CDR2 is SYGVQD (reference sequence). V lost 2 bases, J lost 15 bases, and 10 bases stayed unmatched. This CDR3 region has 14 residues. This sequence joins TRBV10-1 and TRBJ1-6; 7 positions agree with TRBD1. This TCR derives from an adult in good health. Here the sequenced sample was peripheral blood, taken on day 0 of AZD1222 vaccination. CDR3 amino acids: CASSEDRDNSVLHF. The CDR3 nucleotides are TGCGCCAGCAGTGAGGACAGGGATAATTCGGTCCTCCACTTT.